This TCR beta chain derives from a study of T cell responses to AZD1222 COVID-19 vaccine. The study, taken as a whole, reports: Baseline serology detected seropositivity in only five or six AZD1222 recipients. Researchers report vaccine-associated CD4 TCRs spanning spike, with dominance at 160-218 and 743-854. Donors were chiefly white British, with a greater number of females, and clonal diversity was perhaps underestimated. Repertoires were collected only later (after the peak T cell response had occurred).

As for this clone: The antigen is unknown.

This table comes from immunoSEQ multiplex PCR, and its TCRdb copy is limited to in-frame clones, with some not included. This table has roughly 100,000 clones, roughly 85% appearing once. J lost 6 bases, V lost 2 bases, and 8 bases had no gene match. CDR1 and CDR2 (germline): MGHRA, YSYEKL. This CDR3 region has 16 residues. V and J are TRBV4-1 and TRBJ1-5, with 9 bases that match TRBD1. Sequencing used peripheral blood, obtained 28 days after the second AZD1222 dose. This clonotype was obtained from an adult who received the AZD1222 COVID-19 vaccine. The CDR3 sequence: CASSQSGQGNFQPQHF. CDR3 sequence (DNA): TGCGCCAGCAGCCAATCTGGACAGGGGAATTTTCAGCCCCAGCATTTT.